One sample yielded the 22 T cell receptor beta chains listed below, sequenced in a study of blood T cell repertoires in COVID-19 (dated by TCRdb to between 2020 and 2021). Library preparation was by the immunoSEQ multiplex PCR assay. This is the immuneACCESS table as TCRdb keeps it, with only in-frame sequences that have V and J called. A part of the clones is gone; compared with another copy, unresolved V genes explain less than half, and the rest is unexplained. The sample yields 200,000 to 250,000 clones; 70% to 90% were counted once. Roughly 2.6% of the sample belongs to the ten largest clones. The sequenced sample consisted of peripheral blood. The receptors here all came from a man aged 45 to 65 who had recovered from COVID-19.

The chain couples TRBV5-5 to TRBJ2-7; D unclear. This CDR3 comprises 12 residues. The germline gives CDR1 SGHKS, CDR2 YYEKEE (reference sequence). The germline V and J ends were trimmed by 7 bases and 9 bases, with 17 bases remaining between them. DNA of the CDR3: TGTGCCAGCGGTACTGGGCTTATCGGGCAGTACTTC. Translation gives CASGTGLIGQYF.

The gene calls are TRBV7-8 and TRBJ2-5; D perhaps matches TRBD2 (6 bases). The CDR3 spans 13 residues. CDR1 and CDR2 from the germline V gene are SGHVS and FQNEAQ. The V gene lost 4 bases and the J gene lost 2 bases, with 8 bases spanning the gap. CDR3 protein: CASSSAGQETQYF. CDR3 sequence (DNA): TGTGCCAGCAGCTCCGCGGGACAAGAGACCCAGTACTTC. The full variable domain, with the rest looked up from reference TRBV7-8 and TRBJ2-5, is GAGVSQSPRYKVAKRGQDVALRCDPISGHVSLFWYQQALGQGPEFLTYFQNEAQLDKSGLPSDRFFAERPEGSVSTLKIQRTQQEDSAVYLCASSSAGQETQYFGPGTRLLVL.

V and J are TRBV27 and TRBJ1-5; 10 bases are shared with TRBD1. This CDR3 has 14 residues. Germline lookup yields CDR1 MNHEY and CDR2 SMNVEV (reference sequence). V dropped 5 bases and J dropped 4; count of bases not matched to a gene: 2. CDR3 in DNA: TGTGCCAGCAGTCCGGACAGGGGGAATCAGCCCCAGCATTTT. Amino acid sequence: CASSPDRGNQPQHF.

Here the CDR3 DNA reads TGTGCCAGCTCCACAGGACAGGCGAGCAATCAGCCCCAGCATTTT. It encodes CASSTGQASNQPQHF. The V gene is TRBV18, the J gene TRBJ1-5, with 7 bases matching TRBD1. V shed 6 bases and J 1 base; nucleotides not matched to a gene: 6. The CDR3 consists of 15 residues. CDR1 is KGHSH, CDR2 LQKENI, per germline.

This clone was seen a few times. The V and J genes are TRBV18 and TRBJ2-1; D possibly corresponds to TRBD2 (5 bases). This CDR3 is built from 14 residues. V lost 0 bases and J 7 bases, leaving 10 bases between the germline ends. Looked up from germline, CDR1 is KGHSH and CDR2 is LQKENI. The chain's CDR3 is CASSPPTGKNEQFF. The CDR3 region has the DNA TGTGCCAGCTCACCACCGACCGGGAAAAATGAGCAGTTCTTC.

CDR3: CASRRGTGVSNQPQHF. As DNA, the CDR3 is TGTGCCAGTAGACGGGGGACAGGAGTTAGCAATCAGCCCCAGCATTTT. V usage is TRBV19 and J usage is TRBJ1-5; 8 positions agree with TRBD1. CDR1 and CDR2 from the germline V gene are LNHDA and SQIVND (reference sequence). The CDR3 contains 16 residues. Trimming took 6 bases from V and 0 from J; bases not matched to a gene: 7.

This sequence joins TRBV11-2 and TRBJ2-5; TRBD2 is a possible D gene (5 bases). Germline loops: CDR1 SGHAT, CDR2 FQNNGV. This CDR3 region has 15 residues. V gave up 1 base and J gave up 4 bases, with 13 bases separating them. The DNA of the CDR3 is TGTGCCAGCAGCTTAGTACCCACTAGTTTAGAGACCCAGTACTTC. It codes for CASSLVPTSLETQYF.

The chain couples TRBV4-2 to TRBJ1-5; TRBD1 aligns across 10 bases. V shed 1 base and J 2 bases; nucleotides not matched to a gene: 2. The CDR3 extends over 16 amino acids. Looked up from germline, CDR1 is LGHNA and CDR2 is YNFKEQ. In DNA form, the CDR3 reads TGTGCCAGCAGCCAAGGGACAGGGGGGGGCAATCAGCCCCAGCATTTT. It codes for CASSQGTGGGNQPQHF.

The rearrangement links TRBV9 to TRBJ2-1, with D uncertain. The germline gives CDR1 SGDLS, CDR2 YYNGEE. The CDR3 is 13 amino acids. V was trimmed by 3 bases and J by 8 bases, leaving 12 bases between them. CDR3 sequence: CASSASQSDEQFF. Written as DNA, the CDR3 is TGTGCCAGCAGCGCTTCCCAAAGCGATGAGCAGTTCTTC.

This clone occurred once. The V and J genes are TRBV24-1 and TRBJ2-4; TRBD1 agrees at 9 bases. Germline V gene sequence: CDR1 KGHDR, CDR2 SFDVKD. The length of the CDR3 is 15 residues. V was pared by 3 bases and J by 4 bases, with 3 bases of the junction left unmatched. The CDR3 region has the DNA TGTGCCACCAGTGATCCCGGGACAGGGAAAAACATTCAGTACTTC. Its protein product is CATSDPGTGKNIQYF.

This CDR3 reads CASSFFAEAFF. The CDR3, as DNA: TGTGCCAGCAGTTTTTTCGCTGAAGCTTTCTTT. The chain carries TRBV28 and TRBJ1-1; D is ambiguous. The CDR3 has 11 amino acids. Trimming left V 3 bases short and J 6 bases short, with 5 bases between. Germline CDR1 is MDHEN and CDR2 is SYDVKM. The whole variable domain, remainder taken from reference TRBV28 and TRBJ1-1, is DVKVTQSSRYLVKRTGEKVFLECVQDMDHENMFWYRQDPGLGLRLIYFSYDVKMKEKGDIPEGYSVSREKKERFSLILESASTNQTSMYLCASSFFAEAFFGQGTRLTVV.

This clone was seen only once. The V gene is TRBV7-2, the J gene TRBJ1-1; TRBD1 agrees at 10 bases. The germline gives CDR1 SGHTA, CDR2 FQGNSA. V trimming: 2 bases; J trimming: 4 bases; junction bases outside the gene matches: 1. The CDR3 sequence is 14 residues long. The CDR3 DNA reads TGTGCCAGCAGCTTACGGACAGGGGGCACTGAAGCTTTCTTT. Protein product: CASSLRTGGTEAFF.

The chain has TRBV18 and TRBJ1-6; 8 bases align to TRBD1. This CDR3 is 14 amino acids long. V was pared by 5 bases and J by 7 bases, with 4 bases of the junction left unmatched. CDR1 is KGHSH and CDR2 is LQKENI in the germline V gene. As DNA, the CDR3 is TGTGCCAGCTCAAAGGACAGGGCAAATTCACCCCTCCACTTT. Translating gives CASSKDRANSPLHF.

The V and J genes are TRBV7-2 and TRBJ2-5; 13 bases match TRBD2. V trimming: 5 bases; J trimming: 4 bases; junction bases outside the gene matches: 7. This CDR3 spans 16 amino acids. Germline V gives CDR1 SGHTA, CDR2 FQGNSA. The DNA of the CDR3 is TGTGCCAGCAGCCCTGGACTAGCGGGAGTATCAGAGACCCAGTACTTC. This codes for CASSPGLAGVSETQYF.

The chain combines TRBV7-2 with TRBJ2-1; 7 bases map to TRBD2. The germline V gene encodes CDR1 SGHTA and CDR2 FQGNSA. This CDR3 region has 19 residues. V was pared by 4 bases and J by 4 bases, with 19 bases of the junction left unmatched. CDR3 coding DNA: TGTGCCAGCAGCTCCGATCGGCGGCAGTGGGAGGGGCGGTACAATGAGCAGTTCTTC. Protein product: CASSSDRRQWEGRYNEQFF.

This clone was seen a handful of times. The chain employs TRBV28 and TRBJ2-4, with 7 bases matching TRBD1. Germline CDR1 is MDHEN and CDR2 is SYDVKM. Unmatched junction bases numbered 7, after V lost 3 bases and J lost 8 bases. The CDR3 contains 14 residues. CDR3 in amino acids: CASSFLQGTDIQYF. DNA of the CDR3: TGTGCCAGCAGTTTTCTACAGGGGACGGACATTCAGTACTTC.

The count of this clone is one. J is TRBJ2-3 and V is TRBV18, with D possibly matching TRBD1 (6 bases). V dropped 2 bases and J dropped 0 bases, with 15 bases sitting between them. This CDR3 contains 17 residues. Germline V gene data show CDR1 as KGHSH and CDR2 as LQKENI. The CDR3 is CASSPIPPGASTDTQYF. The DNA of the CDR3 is TGTGCCAGCTCACCAATCCCCCCAGGGGCCAGCACAGATACGCAGTATTTT.

CDR3 in amino acids: CASRPGTSAYNEQFF. The CDR3 DNA follows: TGTGCCAGCAGACCCGGGACTAGCGCTTACAATGAGCAGTTCTTC. The chain links TRBV7-2 to TRBJ2-1; 10 bases match TRBD2. The CDR3 contains 15 residues. Germline V CDR1 and CDR2: SGHTA, FQGNSA. Trimming took 6 bases from V and 4 from J; bases not matched to a gene: 6.

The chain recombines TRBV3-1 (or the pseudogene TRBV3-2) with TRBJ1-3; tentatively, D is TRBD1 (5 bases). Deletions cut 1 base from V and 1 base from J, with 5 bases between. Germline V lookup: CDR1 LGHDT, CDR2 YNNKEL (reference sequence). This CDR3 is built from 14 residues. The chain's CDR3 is CASSQGQSGNTIYF. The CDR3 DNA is TGTGCCAGCAGCCAAGGACAGTCTGGAAACACCATATATTTT.

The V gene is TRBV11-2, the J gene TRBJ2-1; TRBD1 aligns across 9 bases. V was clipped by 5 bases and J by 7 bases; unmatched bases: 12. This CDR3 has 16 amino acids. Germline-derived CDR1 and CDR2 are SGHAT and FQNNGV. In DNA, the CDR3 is TGTGCCAGCAGCCCTAAAGGGACAGGGCCTCGGAATGAGCAGTTCTTC. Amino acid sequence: CASSPKGTGPRNEQFF.

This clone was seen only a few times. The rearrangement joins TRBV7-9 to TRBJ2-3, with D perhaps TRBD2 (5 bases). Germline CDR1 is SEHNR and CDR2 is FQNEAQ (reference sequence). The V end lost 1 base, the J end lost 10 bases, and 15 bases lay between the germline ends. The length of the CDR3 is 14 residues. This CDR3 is CASSLETVATAQYF. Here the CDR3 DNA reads TGTGCCAGCAGCTTAGAAACGGTAGCGACGGCGCAGTATTTT.

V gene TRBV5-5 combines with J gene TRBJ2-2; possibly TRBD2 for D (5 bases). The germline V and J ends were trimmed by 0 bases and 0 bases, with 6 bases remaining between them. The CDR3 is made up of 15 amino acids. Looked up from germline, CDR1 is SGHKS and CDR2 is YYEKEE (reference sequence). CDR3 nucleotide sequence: TGTGCCAGCAGCTTGGGGACTTCGAACACCGGGGAGCTGTTTTTT. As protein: CASSLGTSNTGELFF. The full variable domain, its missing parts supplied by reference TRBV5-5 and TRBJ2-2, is DAGVTQSPTHLIKTRGQQVTLRCSPISGHKSVSWYQQVLGQGPQFIFQYYEKEERGRGNFPDRFSARQFPNYSSELNVNALLLGDSALYLCASSLGTSNTGELFFGEGSRLTVL.